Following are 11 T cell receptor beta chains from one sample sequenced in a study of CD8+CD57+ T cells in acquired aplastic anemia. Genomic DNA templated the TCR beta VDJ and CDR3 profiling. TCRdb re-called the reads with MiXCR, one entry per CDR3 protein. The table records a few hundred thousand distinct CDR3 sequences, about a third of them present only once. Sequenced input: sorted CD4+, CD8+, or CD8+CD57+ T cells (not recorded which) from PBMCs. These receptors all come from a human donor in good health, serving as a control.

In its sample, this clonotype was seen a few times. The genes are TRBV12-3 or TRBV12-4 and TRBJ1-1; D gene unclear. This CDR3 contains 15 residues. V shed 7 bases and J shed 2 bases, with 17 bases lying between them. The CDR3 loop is CASKLRRTINTEAFF. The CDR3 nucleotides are TGTGCCAGCAAGTTACGACGGACGATTAACACTGAAGCTTTCTTT.

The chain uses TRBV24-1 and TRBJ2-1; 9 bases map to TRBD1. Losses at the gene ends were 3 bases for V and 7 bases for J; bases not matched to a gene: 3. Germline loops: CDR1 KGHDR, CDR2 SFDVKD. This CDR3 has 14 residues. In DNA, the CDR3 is TGTGCCACCAGTGATCGAGACAGGGGGAATGAGCAGTTCTTC. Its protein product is CATSDRDRGNEQFF.

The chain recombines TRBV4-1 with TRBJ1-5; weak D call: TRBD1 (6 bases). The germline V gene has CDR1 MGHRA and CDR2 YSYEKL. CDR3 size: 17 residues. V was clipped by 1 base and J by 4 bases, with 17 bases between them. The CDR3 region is CASSQGPRGAPNQPQHF. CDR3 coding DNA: TGCGCCAGCAGCCAAGGGCCTCGGGGGGCCCCAAATCAGCCCCAGCATTTT.

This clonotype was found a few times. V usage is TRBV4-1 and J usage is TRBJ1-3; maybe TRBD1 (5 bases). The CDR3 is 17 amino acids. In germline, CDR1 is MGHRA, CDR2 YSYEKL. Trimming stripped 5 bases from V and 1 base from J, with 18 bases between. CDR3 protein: CASSKLRAGISGNTIYF. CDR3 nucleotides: TGCGCCAGCAGCAAACTTCGTGCAGGGATTTCTGGAAACACCATATATTTT.

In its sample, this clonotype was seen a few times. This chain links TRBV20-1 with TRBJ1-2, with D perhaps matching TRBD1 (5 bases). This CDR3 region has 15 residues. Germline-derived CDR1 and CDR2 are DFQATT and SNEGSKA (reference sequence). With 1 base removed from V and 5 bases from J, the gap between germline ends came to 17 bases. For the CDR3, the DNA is TGCAGTGCTAGAGCCCCGGGGCTCCTCTTTTATGGCTACACCTTC. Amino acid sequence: CSARAPGLLFYGYTF.

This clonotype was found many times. CDR3 bases: TGTGCCAGCAGCTCAGGCGGCGCTGGCTACACCTTC. Translated: CASSSGGAGYTF. The chain links TRBV5-8 to TRBJ1-2; unclear D gene. Per the germline V gene, CDR1 is SGHTS and CDR2 is YDEGEE. The CDR3 is 12 residues long. V lost 3 bases and J lost 7, with 10 bases in between. The full variable domain, in which reference TRBV5-8 and TRBJ1-2 provide the parts outside the CDR3, is EAGVTQSPTHLIKTRGQQATLRCSPISGHTSVYWYQQALGLGLQFLLWYDEGEERNRGNFPPRFSGRQFPNYSSELNVNALELEDSALYLCASSSGGAGYTFGSGTRLTVV.

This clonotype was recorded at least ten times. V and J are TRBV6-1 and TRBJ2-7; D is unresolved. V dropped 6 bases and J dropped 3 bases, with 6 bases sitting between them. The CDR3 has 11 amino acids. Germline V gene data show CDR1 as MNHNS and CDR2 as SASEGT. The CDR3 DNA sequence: TGTGCCAGCAGCGCCTACTACGAGCAGTACTTC. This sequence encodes CASSAYYEQYF.

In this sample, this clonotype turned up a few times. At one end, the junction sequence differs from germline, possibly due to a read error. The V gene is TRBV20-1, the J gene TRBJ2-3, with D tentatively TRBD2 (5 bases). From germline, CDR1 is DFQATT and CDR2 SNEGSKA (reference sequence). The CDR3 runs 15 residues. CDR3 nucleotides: TGCAGTGCTAGAGCCCCCGGACTCACTGGAGATGCGCAGTATTTT. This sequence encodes CSARAPGLTGDAQYF.

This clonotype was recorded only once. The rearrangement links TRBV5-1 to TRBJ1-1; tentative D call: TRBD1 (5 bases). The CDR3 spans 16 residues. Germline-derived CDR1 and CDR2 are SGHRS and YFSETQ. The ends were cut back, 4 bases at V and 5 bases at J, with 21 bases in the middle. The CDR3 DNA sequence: TGCGCCAGCAGCCGTTGGCGAGACAGCGGGGAGACTGAAGCTTTCTTT. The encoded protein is CASSRWRDSGETEAFF.

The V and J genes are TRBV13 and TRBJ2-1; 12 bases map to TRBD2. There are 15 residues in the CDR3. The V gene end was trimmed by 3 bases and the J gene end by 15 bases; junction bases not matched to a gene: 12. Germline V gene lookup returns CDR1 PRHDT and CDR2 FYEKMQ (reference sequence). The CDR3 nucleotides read TGTGCCAGCAGCTTCCTGACTAGCGGGGGCTCGATCAGGTTCTTC. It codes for CASSFLTSGGSIRFF. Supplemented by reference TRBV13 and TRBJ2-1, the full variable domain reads AAGVIQSPRHLIKEKRETATLKCYPIPRHDTVYWYQQGPGQDPQFLISFYEKMQSDKGSIPDRFSAQQFSDYHSELNMSSLELGDSALYFCASSFLTSGGSIRFFGPGTRLTVL.

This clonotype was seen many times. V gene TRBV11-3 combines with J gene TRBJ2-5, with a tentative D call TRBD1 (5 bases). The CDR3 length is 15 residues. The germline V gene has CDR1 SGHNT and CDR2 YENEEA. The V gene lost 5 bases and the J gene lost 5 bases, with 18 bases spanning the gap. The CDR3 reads CASSDRAGLWETQYF. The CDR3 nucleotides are TGTGCCAGCAGCGACCGAGCAGGGCTGTGGGAGACCCAGTACTTC.